What follows describes a single T cell receptor beta chain. Antigen: not known. This sample is drawn from a study of identical twins. Notes on the study in general: Invariant cells of the MAIT and iNKT types might have partly distorted the zero-insertion analyses.

TCRdb ran MiXCR on the 5' RACE reads and lists one entry per CDR3 protein. Of some 1,600,000 distinct CDR3 sequences in the sample, 25% to 35% were seen once. This TCR was recovered from a newborn girl in good health. The sample was cord blood.

In DNA form, the CDR3 reads TGTGCCAGCAGCTTTGGAGCGGACTCCTACAATGAGCAGTACTTC. The encoded protein is CASSFGADSYNEQYF. This chain uses TRBV5-6 with TRBJ2-5, with D possibly matching TRBD2 (5 bases). Trimming took off 2 bases at V and 11 bases at J, with 22 bases between the two ends. This CDR3 region has 15 residues. Germline V gene lookup returns CDR1 SGHDT and CDR2 YYEEEE.